This T cell receptor (beta chain) was sequenced for a study of blood T cell repertoires in COVID-19. On the study more broadly: The origin of the acute and convalescent COVID-19 samples was the United States, Italy and Spain. Sample material is recorded as cDNA or gDNA derived from T cells, B-cell-depleted T cells, or PBMCs.

V was clipped by 4 bases and J by 7 bases; unmatched bases: 9. CDR3 length: 16 residues. Per the germline V gene, CDR1 is SGHRS and CDR2 is YFSETQ. Assay: immunoSEQ multiplex PCR; the TCRdb copy retains only in-frame clones and omits some. The sample has around 70,000 clones, roughly 76% seen once. The receptor was isolated from a woman aged 70 to 79 with acute or convalescent COVID-19. The sample consisted of peripheral blood. V usage is TRBV5-1 and J usage is TRBJ2-1; 12 bases are a match to TRBD2. Here the CDR3 reads CASSPPLAGGQNEQFF. Written as DNA, the CDR3 is TGCGCCAGCAGCCCGCCCCTAGCGGGAGGGCAGAATGAGCAGTTCTTC.